Sequencing of this T cell receptor beta chain was carried out in a study of T cell changes during pregnancy in multiple sclerosis. Profiling relied on immunoSEQ multiplex PCR, and the TCRdb table lists in-frame clones only, not all of them. Seen here are about 70,000 clones, approximately 92% observed once, and the top ten hold less than 2.5%. Germline values: CDR1 MDHEN, CDR2 SYDVKM. The ends lost 4 bases at V and 7 bases at J; junction bases unmatched: 10. CDR3 length equals 15 residues. The sequencing used peripheral blood, collected before pregnancy. The source is a female donor with multiple sclerosis, enrolled in a pregnancy study. The gene calls are TRBV28 and TRBJ1-1, with 9 bases that match TRBD1. The DNA for the CDR3 is TGTGCCAGCAGTTCGCCCGGGACAGGGTTAGGTGAAGCTTTCTTT. Its translation: CASSSPGTGLGEAFF.